This T cell receptor (beta chain) was sequenced in a study of shared clonotypes between healthy human individuals. Study-wide background: The plates for each donor numbered three CD4 naive, three CD4 memory, two CD8 naive and one CD8 memory.

Assay used: immunoSEQ multiplex PCR; TCRdb lists only in-frame clones, some missing. The sample lists approximately 2,000,000 clones, less than 95% occurring once. On this clone itself: As yet, its antigen is unknown.

J gave up 8 bases and V 7 bases, and 2 bases lay outside the gene matches. CDR1 is SNHLY and CDR2 is FYNNEI in the germline V gene. The CDR3 consists of 11 residues. Donors included only healthy HIV-negative adults lacking recent acute infections or vaccinations. Study-wide findings and caveats: Across a few donors, naive CD4 shared around 5.3%, naive CD8 under 4%, memory CD4 less than 2.5%, memory CD8 0.35% to 0.5%. When compared with the clonotypes that were shared by all four sorted-subset donors, the non-shared clonotypes turned out to have lower generation probabilities.

The source of this sequence is a young man in good health. Some clones in this sample may be carry-over from other donors' samples. The chain carries TRBV2 and TRBJ2-1; 7 positions agree with TRBD2. Sequencing input: naive CD4+ T cells from PBMCs. The subset is: CD45RA+ positively selected. CDR3 in DNA: TGTGCCAGCACTAGCGGCGATGAGCAGTTCTTC. Translation gives CASTSGDEQFF.